The entry below describes one T cell receptor (beta chain). The data are from a study of blood T cell repertoires in COVID-19. The wider study: The samples span acute and convalescent COVID-19 from the United States, Italy and Spain. T cells, B-cell-depleted T cells, or PBMCs supplied cDNA or gDNA.

The CDR3 runs to 16 residues. In germline, CDR1 is SEHNR, CDR2 FQNEAQ (reference sequence). V was pared by 5 bases and J by 1 base, with 17 bases between. In the authors' methods: Amplification with reference gene primers provided the estimates of nucleated cell counts. Generated by immunoSEQ multiplex PCR, the TCRdb table keeps only in-frame clones and is missing some. V and J calls and clone size are given by that table; D and trimming were obtained from the DNA. Of approximately 250,000 clones in the sample, 88% were seen once. The chain uses TRBV7-9 and TRBJ1-1; a weak D match, TRBD1 (6 bases). Material: PBMCs or T cells enriched from blood (not recorded which). The TCR comes from an older woman in a cohort exposed to, infected with or recovered from COVID-19 (not recorded which). CDR3 in DNA: TGTGCCAGCAGCCCGCCGGGGGGCTCTGGGAACACTGAAGCTTTCTTT. It is translated as CASSPPGGSGNTEAFF.